These 6 T cell receptor beta chains were sequenced from one sample in a study of cytomegalovirus exposure and HLA in healthy donors. TCRdb's table, derived via immunoSEQ multiplex PCR, lists solely in-frame clones and lacks some. The repertoire holds 120,000 to 150,000 clones, with roughly 90% as singletons. Material for sequencing was PBMCs. The source is a man aged 18 to 29 in good health and CMV-seronegative.

This clone occurred a few times. The chain is built from TRBV10-3 and TRBJ1-4; 8 nucleotides align to TRBD1. The CDR3 runs to 13 residues. V lost 8 bases to trimming and J lost 8 bases; unmatched junction nucleotides: 7. Germline loops: CDR1 ENHRY, CDR2 SYGVKD. CDR3 DNA sequence: TGTGCCATCTCAGGGGGCGCGAACGAAAAACTGTTTTTT. Translation gives CAISGGANEKLFF.

This clone appeared once. DNA of the CDR3: TGTGCCAGTAAAACTAGCGGGACTGTCTACGAGCAGTACTTC. Amino acid sequence: CASKTSGTVYEQYF. This chain uses TRBV2 with TRBJ2-7; TRBD2 matches at 10 bases. The CDR3 sequence is 14 residues long. Germline assignment: CDR1 SNHLY and CDR2 FYNNEI. V shed 9 bases and J 3 bases; nucleotides not matched to a gene: 8.

The J gene is TRBJ2-7, the V gene TRBV25-1; D possibly corresponds to TRBD2 (6 bases). Germline V CDR1 and CDR2: MGHDK, SYGVNS. The V and J ends lost 3 bases and 5 bases respectively, with 20 bases between them. This CDR3 contains 16 residues. The CDR3: CASSESGDLGLNEQYF. The CDR3 nucleotides read TGTGCCAGCAGTGAGAGTGGGGACCTGGGACTCAACGAGCAGTACTTC.

This chain links TRBV2 with TRBJ2-7; 10 positions match TRBD1. Germline V gene lookup returns CDR1 SNHLY and CDR2 FYNNEI. The CDR3 runs 15 residues. The junction had 8 bases not matched to a gene; V was cut back by 7 bases and J by 2 bases. The CDR3 DNA reads TGTGCCAGCAACCGGGACAGGGGAAGCACCTACGAGCAGTACTTC. Residues: CASNRDRGSTYEQYF. Supplemented by reference TRBV2 and TRBJ2-7, the full variable domain reads EPEVTQTPSHQVTQMGQEVILRCVPISNHLYFYWYRQILGQKVEFLVSFYNNEISEKSEIFDDQFSVERPDGSNFTLKIRSTKLEDSAMYFCASNRDRGSTYEQYFGPGTRLTVT.

This clone appeared a single time. The chain links TRBV27 to TRBJ2-1; 8 nucleotides line up with TRBD1. This CDR3 is 14 amino acids long. Looked up from germline, CDR1 is MNHEY and CDR2 is SMNVEV (reference sequence). With V trimmed by 5 bases and J by 8 bases, 8 bases remained unmatched. The CDR3 here is CASSPWTGRDEQFF. Here the CDR3 DNA reads TGTGCCAGCAGTCCGTGGACAGGGCGGGATGAGCAGTTCTTC.

In nucleotides, the CDR3 is TGTGCCATCAGTTTTTTGCCCCCTGGAGCAACTAATGAAAAACTGTTTTTT. It is translated as CAISFLPPGATNEKLFF. The chain is built from TRBV10-3 and TRBJ1-4; D is unclear. Germline CDR1 and CDR2: ENHRY and SYGVKD. V was trimmed by 5 bases and J by 0 bases, leaving 16 bases between them. This CDR3 spans 17 amino acids.